The 17 T cell receptor beta chains presented below share a single source sample, sequenced in a study of cytomegalovirus exposure and HLA in healthy donors. Use of 60 Vbeta and 13 Jbeta primers characterized the PCR. Using immunoSEQ multiplex PCR, the repertoire was profiled, and TCRdb retains in-frame clones only, with some absent. The table includes 130,000 or so clones, about 8% detected once. Specimen: PBMCs. The origin of the receptors is a woman aged 35 to 49 in good health and CMV-seropositive.

J is TRBJ1-2 and V is TRBV5-1, with 7 bases matching TRBD1. With 4 bases clipped from V and 0 bases from J, the junction kept 3 bases outside the gene matches. The CDR3 loop spans 14 amino acids. From germline, CDR1 is SGHRS and CDR2 YFSETQ. The CDR3 is CASSGDSSNYGYTF. For the CDR3, the DNA is TGCGCCAGCAGCGGGGACAGCTCTAACTATGGCTACACCTTC.

The J gene is TRBJ1-4, the V gene TRBV6-5, with TRBD1 as a possible D gene (5 bases). Germline values: CDR1 MNHEY, CDR2 SVGAGI. Deletions cut 7 bases from V and 7 bases from J, with 13 bases between. This CDR3 is built from 13 residues. The CDR3, as DNA: TGTGCCAGCAACTCGGGGGGTAGTGAAAAACTGTTTTTT. Protein sequence: CASNSGGSEKLFF.

In its sample, this clone was seen a few times. The rearrangement links TRBV27 to TRBJ2-3, with D perhaps matching TRBD2 (7 bases). CDR3 size: 17 residues. V lost 7 bases to trimming and J lost 0 bases, with 20 bases between them. Germline CDR1 MNHEY, CDR2 SMNVEV (reference sequence). CDR3: CASTSRGGASSTDTQYF. The CDR3 DNA reads as TGTGCCAGCACCTCGAGGGGGGGGGCAAGTAGCACAGATACGCAGTATTTT.

The rearrangement uses TRBV6-1 and TRBJ2-3; 14 nucleotides line up with TRBD2. Germline CDR1 and CDR2: MNHNS and SASEGT. CDR3 length: 17 amino acids. V was pared by 4 bases and J by 0 bases, with 3 bases of the junction left unmatched. The CDR3 region has the DNA TGTGCCAGCAGTGGGGGACTAGCGGGGGCCAGCACAGATACGCAGTATTTT. It codes for CASSGGLAGASTDTQYF.

This clone was detected a few times. The chain carries TRBV29-1 and TRBJ1-1, with D unclear. Germline assignment: CDR1 SQVTM and CDR2 ANQGSEA. The CDR3 is 10 amino acids. The CDR3 reads CSVEGNEAFF. The CDR3 bases are TGCAGTGTCGAGGGTAATGAAGCTTTCTTT.

J is TRBJ2-2 and V is TRBV6-5, with 9 bases that match TRBD1. Germline CDR1 and CDR2: MNHEY and SVGAGI. Trimming at V came to 2 bases and at J to 3 bases, leaving 4 bases not matched to a gene. There are 16 residues in the CDR3. The CDR3 sequence: CASSYLGQGDTGELFF. In DNA, the CDR3 is TGTGCCAGCAGTTACCTGGGACAGGGAGACACCGGGGAGCTGTTTTTT.

This clone turned up a few times. The V gene is TRBV6-1, the J gene TRBJ1-1; TRBD1 agrees at 8 bases. The V gene end was trimmed by 6 bases and the J gene end by 0 bases; junction bases not matched to a gene: 6. The CDR3 totals 15 residues. The germline CDR1 and CDR2 sequences are MNHNS and SASEGT. This CDR3 reads CASRDRGRMNTEAFF. CDR3 nucleotides: TGTGCCAGCAGAGACAGGGGACGTATGAACACTGAAGCTTTCTTT.

This clone has a handful of counts. This rearrangement joins TRBV5-1 to TRBJ1-2; tentatively, D is TRBD1 (6 bases). The CDR3 totals 14 residues. V dropped 4 bases and J dropped 2 bases, with 12 bases sitting between them. CDR1 and CDR2 from the germline V gene are SGHRS and YFSETQ. Here the CDR3 DNA reads TGCGCCAGCAGCCCGCCCGGACAGAACTATGGCTACACCTTC. It encodes CASSPPGQNYGYTF.

This clone was counted between two and nine times. This sequence joins TRBV30 and TRBJ2-1; 8 bases map to TRBD2. This CDR3 has 13 amino acids. With V trimmed by 2 bases and J by 9 bases, 6 bases remained unmatched. Per germline, CDR1 GTSNPN and CDR2 SVGIG (reference sequence). CDR3 region: CAWSYGGALEQFF. The CDR3 nucleotides are TGTGCCTGGAGTTACGGGGGGGCCCTTGAGCAGTTCTTC. The full variable domain, its missing parts supplied by reference TRBV30 and TRBJ2-1, is SQTIHQWPATLVQPVGSPLSLECTVEGTSNPNLYWYRQAAGRGLQLLFYSVGIGQISSEVPQNLSASRPQDRQFILSSKKLLLSDSGFYLCAWSYGGALEQFFGPGTRLTVL.

With respect to this clone: The same CDR3 arises from other DNA sequences in this sample as well. This chain connects TRBV7-2 to TRBJ1-5, with D possibly being TRBD1 (6 bases). The V and J ends lost 0 bases and 7 bases respectively, with 13 bases between them. Germline CDR1 and CDR2: SGHTA and FQGNSA. The CDR3 spans 15 residues. The CDR3 bases are TGTGCCAGCAGCTTAGCGGGCGGGGGCGGGCAGCCCCAGCATTTT. Protein product: CASSLAGGGGQPQHF. The complete variable domain, with remaining parts taken from reference TRBV7-2 and TRBJ1-5, reads GAGVSQSPSNKVTEKGKDVELRCDPISGHTALYWYRQSLGQGLEFLIYFQGNSAPDKSGLPSDRFSAERTGGSVSTLTIQRTQQEDSAVYLCASSLAGGGGQPQHFGDGTRLSIL.

The gene calls are TRBV18 and TRBJ2-6; 7 bases align to TRBD2. The CDR3 totals 16 residues. J lost 2 bases, V lost 3 bases, and 4 bases had no gene match. Germline V lookup: CDR1 KGHSH, CDR2 LQKENI. CDR3 protein: CASSPGRGPGANVLTF. CDR3 DNA: TGTGCCAGCTCACCGGGGAGGGGCCCTGGGGCCAACGTCCTGACTTTC.

CDR3 coding DNA: TGTGCCACCAGGACAAATGGGGGGGAGCTGTTTTTT. Translating gives CATRTNGGELFF. The chain is built from TRBV19 and TRBJ2-2; D might be TRBD1 (5 bases). This CDR3 spans 12 amino acids. The V and J ends lost 10 bases and 8 bases respectively, with 14 bases between them. Germline V gene sequence: CDR1 LNHDA, CDR2 SQIVND (reference sequence).

This rearrangement joins TRBV6-4 to TRBJ1-2, with D tentatively TRBD1 (5 bases). CDR3 length: 16 residues. Trimming cost V 2 bases and J 4 bases, with 17 bases left between them. The germline gives CDR1 MRHNA, CDR2 SNTAGT. This CDR3 reads CASSDISLGGIYGYTF. The CDR3 DNA is TGTGCCAGCAGTGACATCTCCCTCGGGGGTATCTATGGCTACACCTTC.

The chain links TRBV10-3 to TRBJ1-4; maybe TRBD1 (5 bases). CDR3 length equals 16 residues. CDR1 ENHRY and CDR2 SYGVKD come from the germline V gene. The V gene lost 0 bases and the J gene lost 11 bases, with 19 bases spanning the gap. CDR3 DNA sequence: TGTGCCATCAGTGAGTCGACGTCGGGGGAAAACTCCAAACTGTTTTTT. Translating it yields CAISESTSGENSKLFF.

As concerns this clone: The sample contains more than one DNA sequence encoding this CDR3. The chain links TRBV10-1 to TRBJ2-1, with a possible D match to TRBD2 (5 bases). The germline CDR1 and CDR2 sequences are WNHNN and SYGVQD (reference sequence). With 0 bases removed from V and 5 bases from J, the gap between germline ends came to 17 bases. CDR3 length: 17 amino acids. The CDR3 sequence: CASSESFRGGTDNEQFF. DNA of the CDR3: TGCGCCAGCAGTGAGTCGTTTAGAGGAGGAACTGACAATGAGCAGTTCTTC.

This clone is labeled medium-sized (0.01 to 0.1%). V and J are TRBV4-1 and TRBJ2-7; D ambiguous. Trimming stripped 4 bases from V and 0 bases from J, with 13 bases between. The CDR3 extends over 15 amino acids. Germline values: CDR1 MGHRA, CDR2 YSYEKL. The CDR3 bases are TGCGCCAGCAGCCCCACTGCCTTTTCCTCCTACGAGCAGTACTTC. This translates into CASSPTAFSSYEQYF.

This clone appeared a few times. The rearrangement uses TRBV28 and TRBJ1-5; D is ambiguous. Trimming cost V 10 bases and J 0 bases, with 7 bases left between them. There are 12 residues in the CDR3. The germline CDR1 and CDR2 sequences are MDHEN and SYDVKM. The DNA of the CDR3 is TGTGCCACCCTATATAGCAATCAGCCCCAGCATTTT. Its translation: CATLYSNQPQHF.